These 18 T cell receptor beta chains share one sample of origin, sequenced in a study of T cell changes during pregnancy in multiple sclerosis. The table came from immunoSEQ multiplex PCR; TCRdb's copy has only in-frame clones and leaves some out. The data hold 70,000 to 75,000 clones, with 75% to 90% observed a single time. Sequenced here: peripheral blood, sampled before pregnancy. These receptors all come from a female donor with multiple sclerosis, enrolled in a pregnancy study.

The chain recombines TRBV9 with TRBJ1-1; D is unresolved. CDR1 and CDR2 from the germline V gene are SGDLS and YYNGEE. The CDR3 extends over 16 amino acids. V was clipped by 0 bases and J by 3 bases, with 15 bases between them. CDR3 sequence reads: CASSVVSGLGDTEAFF. The CDR3 coding sequence is TGTGCCAGCAGCGTAGTATCCGGACTCGGAGACACTGAAGCTTTCTTT.

The chain couples TRBV6-5 to TRBJ2-7, with 12 bases identical to TRBD2. This CDR3 region has 15 residues. V lost 6 bases, J lost 4 bases, and 7 bases stayed unmatched. Looked up from germline, CDR1 is MNHEY and CDR2 is SVGAGI. As DNA, the CDR3 is TGTGCCAGCAGCCCGAGACTAGCGGGGGTGTACGAGCAGTACTTC. As protein: CASSPRLAGVYEQYF.

V usage is TRBV27 and J usage is TRBJ2-7; TRBD2 matches 8 bases. The germline V gene has CDR1 MNHEY and CDR2 SMNVEV (reference sequence). The CDR3 consists of 13 residues. The ends lost 5 bases at V and 0 bases at J; junction bases unmatched: 0. CDR3 in DNA: TGTGCCAGCAGTCGGGGGGGCTCCTACGAGCAGTACTTC. It is translated as CASSRGGSYEQYF.

This chain joins TRBV5-1 and TRBJ2-2; no reliable D call. CDR1 and CDR2 (germline): SGHRS, YFSETQ. CDR3 size: 16 residues. Trimming left V 5 bases short and J 0 bases short, with 14 bases between. CDR3 coding DNA: TGCGCCAGCAGACGCGAGACACTCGCGAACACCGGGGAGCTGTTTTTT. Translating gives CASRRETLANTGELFF.

The V gene is TRBV14, the J gene TRBJ2-7, with 7 nucleotides matching TRBD1. This CDR3 has 15 residues. V trimming: 2 bases; J trimming: 5 bases; junction bases outside the gene matches: 9. Germline loops: CDR1 SGHDN, CDR2 FVKESK. In DNA form, the CDR3 reads TGTGCCAGCAGCCAACTTGCCGGGACAGCCAACGAGCAGTACTTC. This sequence encodes CASSQLAGTANEQYF.

The CDR3 here is CASSFKTGGVTQYF. DNA of the CDR3: TGTGCCAGCAGCTTTAAGACGGGGGGGGTGACCCAGTACTTC. This chain links TRBV7-8 with TRBJ2-5, with 8 nucleotides matching TRBD2. The CDR3 runs 14 residues. The germline V gene encodes CDR1 SGHVS and CDR2 FQNEAQ. The V and J ends lost 3 bases and 7 bases, in that order; junction bases with no gene match: 7.

The chain joins TRBV11-2 to TRBJ2-7, with a tentative D call TRBD1 (6 bases). The CDR3 contains 15 residues. The germline V and J ends were trimmed by 5 bases and 2 bases, with 16 bases remaining between them. Germline loops: CDR1 SGHAT, CDR2 FQNNGV. As DNA, the CDR3 is TGTGCCAGCAGCGGCCGGGACACCGTAGCCTACGAGCAGTACTTC. Protein product: CASSGRDTVAYEQYF.

V usage is TRBV6-5 and J usage is TRBJ2-7; possibly TRBD2 for D (5 bases). Germline V gives CDR1 MNHEY, CDR2 SVGAGI. The CDR3 has 14 amino acids. Trimming removed 2 bases from V and 2 bases from J, with 10 bases in between. The CDR3 here is CASSYDDGTYEQYF. Written as DNA, the CDR3 is TGTGCCAGCAGTTACGATGACGGGACCTACGAGCAGTACTTC.

The CDR3 sequence is CASSLEGGTNTGELFF. As DNA, the CDR3 is TGTGCCAGCAGCTTGGAAGGGGGAACGAACACCGGGGAGCTGTTTTTT. This chain uses TRBV5-4 with TRBJ2-2, with D maybe TRBD1 (6 bases). The germline V gene has CDR1 SGHNT and CDR2 YYREEE (reference sequence). The CDR3 runs 16 residues. The V end was cut by 0 bases, the J end by 0 bases, with 9 bases between.

The chain carries TRBV5-5 and TRBJ1-3; TRBD1 matches 9 bases. The junction had 17 bases not matched to a gene; V was cut back by 4 bases and J by 0 bases. This CDR3 spans 20 amino acids. Germline assignment: CDR1 SGHKS and CDR2 YYEKEE (reference sequence). CDR3 nucleotides: TGTGCCAGCAGCCCACGGACAGGGGCCGCGAAGGTTCCCTCTGGAAACACCATATATTTT. As protein: CASSPRTGAAKVPSGNTIYF.

As concerns this clone: The conserved final phenylalanine or tryptophan is absent from the CDR3, which likely points to a read error. The DNA is omitted, as the CDR3 cannot be located on it reliably, and the CDR3 follows TCRdb's listing. The rearrangement joins TRBV30 to TRBJ2-7; the D call in the table, TRBD2, was not verified against the DNA. Looked up from germline, CDR1 is GTSNPN and CDR2 is SVGIG (reference sequence). A total of 14 residues make up the CDR3, ends included. The CDR3 region is CAWGGPGSGRALAI.

J is TRBJ2-5 and V is TRBV4-3; a weak D match, TRBD1 (6 bases). The CDR3 extends over 14 amino acids. Between the trimmed V and J ends, which lost 4 bases and 3 bases, there was a span of 12 bases. Germline V gene data show CDR1 as LGHNA and CDR2 as YSLEER. The CDR3 here is CASSPTAGEETQYF. CDR3 DNA: TGCGCCAGCAGCCCTACGGCAGGGGAAGAGACCCAGTACTTC.

The gene calls are TRBV6-4 and TRBJ1-2, with TRBD1 identical over 7 bases. The CDR3 is made up of 12 amino acids. J gave up 8 bases and V 8 bases, and 8 bases lay outside the gene matches. The germline V gene has CDR1 MRHNA and CDR2 SNTAGT. CDR3 residues: CASGGGARGYTF. DNA of the CDR3: TGTGCCAGCGGAGGGGGCGCGAGGGGCTACACCTTC.

This clone was seen more than once but under ten times. This chain joins TRBV7-9 and TRBJ1-1; perhaps TRBD1 as D (6 bases). V lost 5 bases, J lost 4 bases, and 17 bases lay in between. The CDR3 runs to 15 residues. The germline V gene encodes CDR1 SEHNR and CDR2 FQNEAQ (reference sequence). The CDR3 is CASSIFMDSLTEAFF. The DNA of the CDR3 is TGTGCCAGCAGCATCTTCATGGACAGCCTCACTGAAGCTTTCTTT.

The chain employs TRBV28 and TRBJ1-4, with 7 bases that match TRBD1. From germline, CDR1 is MDHEN and CDR2 SYDVKM. This CDR3 spans 17 amino acids. The V gene end was trimmed by 2 bases and the J gene end by 8 bases; junction bases not matched to a gene: 14. CDR3 protein: CASSLRLGGRGSEKLFF. The CDR3 DNA sequence: TGTGCCAGCAGTTTACGGTTAGGGGGCAGAGGGAGCGAAAAACTGTTTTTT.

In its sample, this clone was seen a few times. The chain employs TRBV9 and TRBJ2-7, with TRBD2 identical over 9 bases. CDR3 size: 17 residues. Trimming at V came to 3 bases and at J to 0 bases, leaving 10 bases not matched to a gene. CDR1 and CDR2 from the germline V gene are SGDLS and YYNGEE. The DNA of the CDR3 is TGTGCCAGCAGCGCAACTAGCGGGTTGGATCCCTCCTACGAGCAGTACTTC. It specifies CASSATSGLDPSYEQYF.

V gene TRBV14 combines with J gene TRBJ2-7; 7 bases agree with TRBD2. Germline CDR1 and CDR2: SGHDN and FVKESK. The CDR3 has 16 residues. V was pared by 1 base and J by 6 bases, with 12 bases of the junction left unmatched. CDR3 coding DNA: TGTGCCAGCAGCCAAGTGGGGGGGGTAGCAACCACCGAGCAGTACTTC. Protein: CASSQVGGVATTEQYF.

This chain uses TRBV6-4 with TRBJ2-1; 7 bases are a match to TRBD2. The germline CDR1 and CDR2 sequences are MRHNA and SNTAGT. CDR3 size: 15 residues. V trimming: 5 bases; J trimming: 8 bases; junction bases outside the gene matches: 12. This CDR3 is CASSSSPGGLDEQFF. The CDR3 DNA sequence: TGTGCCAGCAGTTCATCTCCGGGAGGTTTGGATGAGCAGTTCTTC.